These 23 T cell receptor beta chains were all obtained from the same sample, sequenced in a study of T cell changes during pregnancy in multiple sclerosis. The repertoire was sequenced with immunoSEQ multiplex PCR; TCRdb's copy has only in-frame clones and lacks some. The sample comprises nearly 70,000 clones, about 90% of which are singletons, and approximately 1.4% rests with the top ten. Sequencing was performed on peripheral blood, taken in the second trimester of pregnancy. The origin of the receptors is a female donor in good health, enrolled as a control in a pregnancy study.

This chain joins TRBV7-2 and TRBJ2-3; TRBD2 matches at 11 bases. J gave up 8 bases and V 5 bases, and 9 bases lay outside the gene matches. Germline V gene lookup returns CDR1 SGHTA and CDR2 FQGNSA. The CDR3 is 15 residues long. CDR3 amino acids: CASSQRASGGSTQYF. For the CDR3, the DNA is TGTGCCAGCAGCCAACGCGCTAGCGGGGGGAGTACGCAGTATTTT. Variable domain in full (rest from reference TRBV7-2 and TRBJ2-3): GAGVSQSPSNKVTEKGKDVELRCDPISGHTALYWYRQSLGQGLEFLIYFQGNSAPDKSGLPSDRFSAERTGGSVSTLTIQRTQQEDSAVYLCASSQRASGGSTQYFGPGTRLTVL.

The J gene is TRBJ2-1, the V gene TRBV4-1, with TRBD2 matching over 9 bases. Germline CDR1 MGHRA, CDR2 YSYEKL. V lost 3 bases and J lost 7; bases outside the gene matches: 13. The CDR3 spans 17 residues. CDR3: CASSHARGRGGLNEQFF. The CDR3 region has the DNA TGCGCCAGCAGCCACGCCCGCGGGCGGGGGGGCCTTAATGAGCAGTTCTTC.

The chain links TRBV28 to TRBJ1-5; possibly TRBD1 for D (6 bases). With 3 bases removed from V and 4 bases from J, the gap between germline ends came to 13 bases. Germline loops: CDR1 MDHEN, CDR2 SYDVKM. There are 15 residues in the CDR3. The CDR3 bases are TGTGCCAGCAGTTTCGGGGGGCGCTTGAATCAGCCCCAGCATTTT. This encodes CASSFGGRLNQPQHF. The variable domain in full, completed from reference TRBV28 and TRBJ1-5, reads DVKVTQSSRYLVKRTGEKVFLECVQDMDHENMFWYRQDPGLGLRLIYFSYDVKMKEKGDIPEGYSVSREKKERFSLILESASTNQTSMYLCASSFGGRLNQPQHFGDGTRLSIL.

The rearrangement joins TRBV7-2 to TRBJ2-2, with D possibly being TRBD1 (5 bases). CDR1 and CDR2 (germline): SGHTA, FQGNSA. V gave up 3 bases and J gave up 0 bases, with 8 bases separating them. The CDR3 totals 15 residues. CDR3 coding DNA: TGTGCCAGCAGCTTTAGGACAACGAACACCGGGGAGCTGTTTTTT. Amino acids: CASSFRTTNTGELFF.

V gene TRBV27 combines with J gene TRBJ1-1; 9 bases line up with TRBD1. The junction had 10 bases not matched to a gene; V was cut back by 2 bases and J by 9 bases. Looked up from germline, CDR1 is MNHEY and CDR2 is SMNVEV (reference sequence). The length of the CDR3 is 15 residues. CDR3 sequence (DNA): TGTGCCAGCAGTTTAACCATTCGGGACAGGGTTAAAGCTTTCTTT. It specifies CASSLTIRDRVKAFF.

This clone was recorded only once. This chain uses TRBV7-9 with TRBJ2-5, with 8 bases identical to TRBD1. The end of the DNA aligns better with TRBJ2-7, so the J call may be wrong. Germline CDR1 SEHNR, CDR2 FQNEAQ (reference sequence). The CDR3 has 14 residues. CDR3 in amino acids: CASSPAGGAYEQYF. The CDR3 DNA is TGTGCCAGCAGCCCGGCAGGGGGCGCCTACGAGCAGTACTTC.

The chain couples TRBV9 to TRBJ1-4; no clear D gene. Germline V gives CDR1 SGDLS, CDR2 YYNGEE. CDR3 size: 14 residues. Trimming took off 0 bases at V and 8 bases at J, with 11 bases between the two ends. The CDR3 loop is CASSVGGGLEKLFF. The CDR3 nucleotides read TGTGCCAGCAGCGTAGGTGGAGGGCTCGAAAAACTGTTTTTT.

V is TRBV7-9 and J is TRBJ1-2, with TRBD1 matching 7 bases. This CDR3 spans 15 amino acids. Losses at the gene ends were 5 bases for V and 2 bases for J; bases not matched to a gene: 8. Germline V lookup: CDR1 SEHNR, CDR2 FQNEAQ (reference sequence). This CDR3 reads CASSIGQVENYGYTF. The CDR3 nucleotides read TGTGCCAGCAGCATCGGACAGGTAGAAAACTATGGCTACACCTTC.

The genes are TRBV4-3 and TRBJ2-1; no firm D call. The germline V and J ends were trimmed by 1 base and 8 bases, with 12 bases remaining between them. The CDR3 extends over 14 amino acids. CDR1 is LGHNA and CDR2 is YSLEER in the germline V gene. CDR3 nucleotide sequence: TGCGCCAGCAGCCAAGGGGCTATGCAGGATGAGCAGTTCTTC. This encodes CASSQGAMQDEQFF.

The chain employs TRBV2 and TRBJ1-6, with 7 positions matching TRBD1. This CDR3 is 15 amino acids long. After removal of 8 bases from V and 10 bases from J, the junction contained 14 bases not matched to a gene. In germline, CDR1 is SNHLY, CDR2 FYNNEI. This CDR3 reads CASGPIDREISPLHF. CDR3 nucleotide sequence: TGTGCCAGCGGACCCATTGACAGGGAAATATCACCCCTCCACTTT.

This chain connects TRBV19 to TRBJ1-4; TRBD1 matches 7 bases. Germline assignment: CDR1 LNHDA and CDR2 SQIVND (reference sequence). The CDR3 extends over 15 amino acids. V lost 5 bases and J lost 8; bases outside the gene matches: 11. This CDR3 reads CASSVRTGTEEKLFF. CDR3 nucleotide sequence: TGTGCCAGTAGTGTCCGGACCGGGACAGAAGAAAAACTGTTTTTT.

The chain uses TRBV10-1 and TRBJ2-2; the D gene is possibly TRBD1 (6 bases). The germline V gene encodes CDR1 WNHNN and CDR2 SYGVQD (reference sequence). The CDR3 is made up of 14 amino acids. V was trimmed by 3 bases and J by 3 bases, leaving 8 bases between them. In DNA, the CDR3 is TGCGCCAGCAGTGAAGAGGGGGACACCGGGGAGCTGTTTTTT. The encoded protein is CASSEEGDTGELFF.

V gene TRBV11-3 combines with J gene TRBJ2-7; 8 bases are a match to TRBD1. Germline-derived CDR1 and CDR2 are SGHNT and YENEEA. V lost 5 bases, J lost 7 bases, and 7 bases stayed unmatched. The CDR3 loop spans 13 amino acids. CDR3 coding DNA: TGTGCCAGCAGCCCCGGGACAGGCCAAGAGCAGTACTTC. Translation: CASSPGTGQEQYF.

The genes are TRBV23-1 and TRBJ2-3; 10 bases are shared with TRBD2. TRBV23-1 belongs to the ORF category, with a function that is uncertain. The CDR3 has 15 amino acids. J gave up 7 bases and V 0 bases, and 4 bases lay outside the gene matches. For the CDR3, the DNA is TGCGCCAGCAGTCAATCTAAGCGGGGGGGATATACGCAGTATTTT. Translation gives CASSQSKRGGYTQYF.

J is TRBJ2-2 and V is TRBV7-8, with 10 bases lining up with TRBD2. CDR3 length: 15 residues. The V segment lost 5 bases and the J segment 4 bases; nucleotides outside the gene matches: 4. In germline, CDR1 is SGHVS, CDR2 FQNEAQ. The CDR3 DNA reads TGTGCCAGCAGCCATAGCGGGGGGACCACCGGGGAGCTGTTTTTT. Residues: CASSHSGGTTGELFF.

This clone has just a few counts. This sequence joins TRBV30 and TRBJ2-4; D remains ambiguous. The CDR3 runs to 13 residues. Trimming removed 4 bases at V and 8 bases at J, with 15 bases between. CDR1 and CDR2 (germline): GTSNPN, SVGIG (reference sequence). The CDR3 nucleotides are TGTGCCTGGACTCGAACCGACGAGGACATTCAGTACTTC. It yields the protein CAWTRTDEDIQYF.

V and J are TRBV5-1 and TRBJ2-3; 7 bases line up with TRBD2. The CDR3 spans 15 residues. Germline CDR1 SGHRS, CDR2 YFSETQ. V lost 6 bases, J lost 2 bases, and 9 bases stayed unmatched. The CDR3 region has the DNA TGCGCCAGCAAGGCCCAGGGACTACTCACAGATACGCAGTATTTT. Its protein is CASKAQGLLTDTQYF. The full variable domain, in which reference TRBV5-1 and TRBJ2-3 provide the parts outside the CDR3, is KAGVTQTPRYLIKTRGQQVTLSCSPISGHRSVSWYQQTPGQGLQFLFEYFSETQRNKGNFPGRFSGRQFSNSRSEMNVSTLELGDSALYLCASKAQGLLTDTQYFGPGTRLTVL.

The chain links TRBV5-1 to TRBJ1-2; TRBD1 aligns across 9 bases. The CDR3 has 15 amino acids. Germline values: CDR1 SGHRS, CDR2 YFSETQ. J gave up 4 bases and V 3 bases, and 7 bases lay outside the gene matches. This CDR3 is CASSSDRGNFYGYTF. In DNA form, the CDR3 reads TGCGCCAGCAGCTCTGACAGGGGGAATTTCTATGGCTACACCTTC. Complete variable domain (other parts from reference TRBV5-1 and TRBJ1-2): KAGVTQTPRYLIKTRGQQVTLSCSPISGHRSVSWYQQTPGQGLQFLFEYFSETQRNKGNFPGRFSGRQFSNSRSEMNVSTLELGDSALYLCASSSDRGNFYGYTFGSGTRLTVV.

The chain has TRBV27 and TRBJ2-1, with a possible D match to TRBD2 (5 bases). CDR1 and CDR2 (germline): MNHEY, SMNVEV (reference sequence). CDR3 length: 16 amino acids. V was trimmed by 6 bases and J by 5 bases, leaving 20 bases between them. The CDR3, as DNA: TGTGCCAGCAGCCCGATGAGGACTGGGGTGGACAATGAGCAGTTCTTC. The encoded protein is CASSPMRTGVDNEQFF.

The chain couples TRBV11-2 to TRBJ1-2; TRBD1 matches 12 bases. V gave up 4 bases and J gave up 6 bases; unmatched junction bases: 9. Germline values: CDR1 SGHAT, CDR2 FQNNGV. The CDR3 extends over 16 amino acids. CDR3 coding DNA: TGTGCCAGCAGCTCCCGGGACAGGGGGCGGTTACATGGCTACACCTTC. This sequence encodes CASSSRDRGRLHGYTF. Together with reference TRBV11-2 and TRBJ1-2, the CDR3 gives the full variable domain: EAGVAQSPRYKIIEKRQSVAFWCNPISGHATLYWYQQILGQGPKLLIQFQNNGVVDDSQLPKDRFSAERLKGVDSTLKIQPAKLEDSAVYLCASSSRDRGRLHGYTFGSGTRLTVV.

The V gene is TRBV7-6, the J gene TRBJ2-7; tentatively, D is TRBD1 (5 bases). The CDR3 sequence is 13 residues long. V dropped 4 bases and J dropped 3 bases, with 10 bases sitting between them. Germline lookup yields CDR1 SGHVS and CDR2 FNYEAQ. CDR3 DNA sequence: TGTGCCAGCAGCTCAGGGCCAAACTACGAGCAGTACTTC. Its protein product is CASSSGPNYEQYF.

This rearrangement joins TRBV7-6 to TRBJ1-4; 7 bases line up with TRBD1. The V and J ends lost 5 bases and 11 bases, in that order; junction bases with no gene match: 5. This CDR3 has 12 residues. Germline loops: CDR1 SGHVS, CDR2 FNYEAQ. The CDR3 loop reads CASSPTGWKLFF. The CDR3 bases are TGTGCCAGCAGCCCGACAGGGTGGAAACTGTTTTTT.

The chain combines TRBV9 with TRBJ2-1; the match to TRBD2 covers 8 bases. The germline V gene has CDR1 SGDLS and CDR2 YYNGEE. There are 16 residues in the CDR3. Trimming cost V 4 bases and J 5 bases; bases outside gene matches: 11. The CDR3 is CASSSPGAGGDNEQFF. The CDR3 bases are TGTGCCAGCAGCTCCCCTGGTGCGGGAGGCGACAATGAGCAGTTCTTC.